This T cell receptor beta chain was found in a study of blood T cell repertoires in COVID-19. Study details: COVID-19 samples collected from the United States, Italy and Spain covered acute and convalescent phases.

Sequencing was performed with immunoSEQ multiplex PCR; in TCRdb, only in-frame clones are kept and a portion is missing. The repertoire includes 90,000 or so clones, approximately 91% of them detected once, and roughly 5% sits in the top ten. CDR1 is KGHSH, CDR2 LQKENI, per germline. The CDR3 has 15 residues. Trimming at V came to 2 bases and at J to 5 bases, leaving 5 bases not matched to a gene. The material sequenced was peripheral blood. The origin of this receptor is a man between 60 and 70 years old with COVID-19, enrolled during active disease. The rearrangement links TRBV18 to TRBJ1-5, with TRBD1 matching over 8 bases. The DNA for the CDR3 is TGTGCCAGCTCACCAACCGGGACAGGATATCAGCCCCAGCATTTT. This codes for CASSPTGTGYQPQHF.